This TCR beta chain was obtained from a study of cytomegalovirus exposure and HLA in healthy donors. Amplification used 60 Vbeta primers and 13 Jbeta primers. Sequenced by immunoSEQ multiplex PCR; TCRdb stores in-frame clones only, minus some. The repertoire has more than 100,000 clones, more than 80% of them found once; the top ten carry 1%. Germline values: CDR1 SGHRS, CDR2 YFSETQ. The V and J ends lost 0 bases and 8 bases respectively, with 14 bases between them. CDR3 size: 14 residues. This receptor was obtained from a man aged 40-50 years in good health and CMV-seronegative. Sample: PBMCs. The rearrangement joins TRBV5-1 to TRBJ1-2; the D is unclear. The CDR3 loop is CASSLVGGKEGYTF. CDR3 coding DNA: TGCGCCAGCAGCTTGGTGGGAGGCAAGGAGGGCTACACCTTC.